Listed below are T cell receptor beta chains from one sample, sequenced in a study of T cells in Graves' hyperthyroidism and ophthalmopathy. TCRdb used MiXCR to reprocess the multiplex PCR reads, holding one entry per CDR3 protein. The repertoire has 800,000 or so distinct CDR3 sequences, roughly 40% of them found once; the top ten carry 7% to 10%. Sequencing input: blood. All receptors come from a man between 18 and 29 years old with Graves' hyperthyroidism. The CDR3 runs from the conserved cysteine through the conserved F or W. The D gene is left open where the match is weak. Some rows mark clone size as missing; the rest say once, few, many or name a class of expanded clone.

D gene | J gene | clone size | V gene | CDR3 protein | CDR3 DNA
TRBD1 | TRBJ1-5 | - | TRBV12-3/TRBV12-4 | CASSLTGPLQPQHF | TGTGCCAGCAGTTTGACAGGGCCTCTCCAGCCCCAGCATTTT
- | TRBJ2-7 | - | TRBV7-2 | CASSLERGVIGYEQYF | TGTGCCAGCAGCTTAGAAAGGGGCGTTATCGGCTACGAGCAGTACTTC
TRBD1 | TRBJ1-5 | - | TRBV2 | CASSAGTGFGQPQHF | TGTGCCAGCAGTGCCGGGACAGGGTTCGGTCAGCCCCAGCATTTT
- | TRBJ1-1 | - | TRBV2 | CASSLGSDGNTEAFF | TGTGCCAGCAGCTTAGGATCCGACGGGAACACTGAAGCTTTCTTT
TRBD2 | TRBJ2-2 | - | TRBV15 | CAIGPTSGITGELFF | TGTGCCATTGGGCCAACTAGCGGGATCACCGGGGAGCTGTTTTTT
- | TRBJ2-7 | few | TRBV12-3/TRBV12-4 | CASSLRGGHEQYF | TGTGCCAGCAGTTTACGGGGCGGCCACGAGCAGTACTTC
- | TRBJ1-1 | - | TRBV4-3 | CASSQEGARAFF | TGCGCCAGCAGCCAAGAGGGCGCCAGAGCTTTCTTT
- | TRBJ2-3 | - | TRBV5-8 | CASSLEGVAATDTQYF | TGCGCCAGCAGCCTCGAGGGTGTAGCGGCGACAGATACGCAGTATTTT
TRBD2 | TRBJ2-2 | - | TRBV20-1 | CSAPTSGNTGELFF | TGCAGTGCTCCGACTAGCGGAAACACCGGGGAGCTGTTTTTT
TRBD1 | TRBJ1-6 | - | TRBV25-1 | CASGQRPDRGNNSPLHF | TGTGCCAGCGGACAACGACCCGACAGGGGGAATAATTCACCCCTCCACTTT
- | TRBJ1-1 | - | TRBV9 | CASSVVPNEAFF | TGTGCCAGCAGCGTGGTGCCCAATGAAGCTTTCTTT
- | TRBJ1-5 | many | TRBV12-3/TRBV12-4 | CASLRGQHSNQPQHF | TGTGCCAGCCTCCGGGGACAACATAGCAATCAGCCCCAGCATTTT
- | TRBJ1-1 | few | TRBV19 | CASSILGGMMNTEAFF | TGTGCCAGTAGTATTTTGGGGGGAATGATGAACACTGAAGCTTTCTTT
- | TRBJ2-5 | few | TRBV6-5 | CANSGSGPETQYF | TGTGCCAACAGTGGATCCGGTCCGGAGACCCAGTACTTC
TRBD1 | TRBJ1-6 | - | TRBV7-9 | CASSLGTDRLGSPLHF | TGTGCCAGCAGCTTAGGAACGGACAGGCTTGGGTCACCCCTCCACTTT
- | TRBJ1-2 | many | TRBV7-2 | CASSYYRTEDGYTF | TGTGCCAGCAGCTATTACAGGACTGAGGATGGCTACACCTTC
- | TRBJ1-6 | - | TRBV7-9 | CASSLEGFYNSPLHF | TGTGCCAGCAGTTTAGAAGGTTTCTATAATTCACCCCTCCACTTT